A selection of T cell receptor beta chains follows, all from one sample in a study of T cells in Graves' hyperthyroidism and ophthalmopathy. In TCRdb, the multiplex PCR reads were re-called with MiXCR into one record per CDR3 protein. Here the sample spans about 420,000 distinct CDR3 sequences, roughly 13% being singletons. The sequencing input was blood. The receptors here all came from a woman aged 18 to 35 with Graves' hyperthyroidism. The CDR3 runs from the conserved cysteine through the conserved F or W. Each record gives: J gene, V gene, CDR3 protein.

TRBJ2-7 TRBV18 CASSLFGTAFVFPYEQYF
TRBJ2-5 TRBV7-8 CASGDWGGETQYF
TRBJ2-7 TRBV20-1 CSAEESAGLAVYEQYF
TRBJ2-7 TRBV2 CASSPLYEQYF
TRBJ1-4 TRBV20-1 CSAGPDNEKLFF
TRBJ2-5 TRBV5-6 CASSRARTGTQYF
TRBJ1-2 TRBV12-5 CASGIDRLINGYTF
TRBJ2-7 TRBV30 CAWSVGTGVDEQYF
TRBJ1-5 TRBV6-2/TRBV6-3 CATEWSPKARQPQHF
TRBJ1-1 TRBV5-6 CASSPLGTGGLSEAFF
TRBJ2-1 TRBV6-5 CASSYGTSGSGNEQFF
TRBJ2-7 TRBV4-3 CASSQGGAGAYEQYF
TRBJ2-1 TRBV5-1 CASGVGSSYNEQFF
TRBJ2-7 TRBV29-1 CSVLASSSYEQYF
TRBJ1-1 TRBV12-3/TRBV12-4 CASSLGGRPLNTEAFF
TRBJ2-1 TRBV6-1 CASSKRGGYNEQFF
TRBJ1-3 TRBV5-4 CASSLDDLSGNTIYF
TRBJ2-7 TRBV7-6 CASSRGQGGSYEQYF
TRBJ2-3 TRBV2 CASRGLAGDTQYF
TRBJ1-2 TRBV5-8 CASSFGQGGGYTF
TRBJ2-7 TRBV20-1 CSAVGGHLGYEQYF
TRBJ2-6 TRBV6-1 CASRETGYGANVLTF
TRBJ2-5 TRBV18 CASYSFAGGETQYF
TRBJ2-3 TRBV19 CASTQGLAGSDTQYF
TRBJ2-2 TRBV28 CASSRQATGELFF
TRBJ1-3 TRBV19 CASPYDRGGNTIYF
TRBJ1-3 TRBV30 CAHRTDGNTIYF
TRBJ1-1 TRBV4-1 CASSQPTGNGAEAFF
TRBJ2-7 TRBV6-1 CASSPITSGVIYEQYF
TRBJ2-1 TRBV27 CASSLTVPGGYNEQFF
TRBJ2-3 TRBV5-5 CASSYLGTSVDTQYF
TRBJ2-5 TRBV3-1 CASSLPSVPETQYF
TRBJ1-2 TRBV18 CASSPLDTVYGYTF
TRBJ1-1 TRBV20-1 CSASSSGNTEAFF
TRBJ2-7 TRBV5-1 CASSFTGGVGTYEQYF
TRBJ2-1 TRBV19 CASSIDAAGGPYNEQFF
TRBJ2-1 TRBV20-1 CSAKRGSPSYNEQFF